The entry below gives a single TCR beta chain sequence along with its context. Its antigen is as yet unknown. V dropped 5 bases and J dropped 3; count of bases not matched to a gene: 9. The CDR3 loop spans 16 amino acids. CDR1 MNHEY and CDR2 SMNVEV come from the germline V gene (reference sequence). This record comes from a study of shared clonotypes between healthy human individuals. Assay: immunoSEQ multiplex PCR; the TCRdb copy retains only in-frame clones and omits some. The sample records some 1,100,000 clones, approximately 78% being singletons. Study-wide points: Some naive CD4 clonotypes, roughly 5%, turned up in common across several donors.

This receptor was identified in a man between 18 and 35 years old in good health. Some clones in this sample may be carry-over from other donors' samples. The genes are TRBV27 and TRBJ2-7, with 11 bases lining up with TRBD1. Sequenced: memory CD4+ T cells from PBMCs. Subset specified: CD45RA-negative fraction. The CDR3 DNA follows: TGTGCCAGCAGTCGATTAACCGGGACAGGGGGCTACGAGCAGTACTTC. Its translation is CASSRLTGTGGYEQYF.